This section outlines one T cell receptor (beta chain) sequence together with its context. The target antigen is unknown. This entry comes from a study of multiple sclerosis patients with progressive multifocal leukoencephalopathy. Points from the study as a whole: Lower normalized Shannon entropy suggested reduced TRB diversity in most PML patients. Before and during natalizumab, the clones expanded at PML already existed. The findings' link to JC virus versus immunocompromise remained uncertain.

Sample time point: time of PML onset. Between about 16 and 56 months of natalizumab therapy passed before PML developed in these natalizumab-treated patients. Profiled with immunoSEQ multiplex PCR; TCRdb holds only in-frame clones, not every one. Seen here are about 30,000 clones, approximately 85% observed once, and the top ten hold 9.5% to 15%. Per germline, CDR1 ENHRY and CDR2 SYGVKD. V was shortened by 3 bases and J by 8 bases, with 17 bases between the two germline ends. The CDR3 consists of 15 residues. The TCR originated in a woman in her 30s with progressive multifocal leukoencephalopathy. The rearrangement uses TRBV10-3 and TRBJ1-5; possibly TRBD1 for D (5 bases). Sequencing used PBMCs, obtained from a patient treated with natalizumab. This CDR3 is CAISDLGDPIKPQHF. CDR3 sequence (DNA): TGTGCCATCAGTGATTTGGGGGACCCAATTAAGCCCCAGCATTTT.